The 8 T cell receptor beta chains given below trace back to one sample, sequenced in a study of vaccination effects on CD4 cells after COVID-19. Under the ViraFEST assay, PBMC were stimulated with viral peptide pools so that antigen-specific CD4+ T cells expanded. Sequencing was performed afterwards. It was after 10 days of culture that CD4+ T cells were isolated. The vaccine recipients had no prior SARS-CoV-2 infection, with negative nucleocapsid antibodies. What these receptors recognize is not known. Assay: immunoSEQ multiplex PCR; the TCRdb copy retains only in-frame clones and omits some. The data contain around 63,000 clones, over 70% of them singletons. Sequenced here: CD4+ T cells from PBMCs cultured with HCoV-OC43 spike peptides, sampled before COVID-19 vaccination. Specified subset: HCoV-OC43 spike overlapping peptide pool stimulation. Receptor source: a human donor who received a COVID-19 vaccine.

This clone was seen just once. The chain carries TRBV6-4 and TRBJ2-3; D is unclear. The germline CDR1 and CDR2 sequences are MRHNA and SNTAGT. CDR3 size: 14 residues. The V gene lost 4 bases and the J gene lost 4 bases, with 12 bases spanning the gap. The CDR3 DNA reads as TGTGCCAGCAGTGCCACTTACAGCTCAGATACGCAGTATTTT. It codes for CASSATYSSDTQYF.

This chain links TRBV5-1 with TRBJ1-1; perhaps TRBD1 as D (6 bases). The germline CDR1 and CDR2 sequences are SGHRS and YFSETQ. CDR3 length: 13 amino acids. The V end was cut by 4 bases, the J end by 7 bases, with 14 bases between. CDR3 in amino acids: CASSLGGAGEAFF. DNA of the CDR3: TGCGCCAGCAGCCTCGGGGGGGCCGGTGAAGCTTTCTTT.

This sequence joins TRBV19 and TRBJ2-1; 7 bases line up with TRBD2. Germline V gene sequence: CDR1 LNHDA, CDR2 SQIVND (reference sequence). The ends lost 6 bases at V and 0 bases at J; junction bases unmatched: 5. This CDR3 has 15 amino acids. CDR3: CASRTSQSSYNEQFF. The CDR3 DNA reads as TGTGCCAGTAGGACTAGCCAGAGCTCCTACAATGAGCAGTTCTTC.

V gene TRBV19 combines with J gene TRBJ2-3; TRBD1 or TRBD2 may be the D gene (5 bases each). V gave up 9 bases and J gave up 1 base, with 14 bases separating them. From germline, CDR1 is LNHDA and CDR2 SQIVND (reference sequence). This CDR3 has 14 residues. CDR3 residues: CASDPGRGTDTQYF. The CDR3 DNA sequence: TGTGCCAGCGACCCGGGGCGGGGCACAGATACGCAGTATTTT.

Only a few counts were recorded for this clone. The chain joins TRBV4-1 to TRBJ1-5; 12 bases fit TRBD1. Germline values: CDR1 MGHRA, CDR2 YSYEKL. The CDR3 sequence is 17 residues long. Trimming removed 0 bases from V and 5 bases from J; junction bases left unmatched: 5. The CDR3 region is CASSQETGTGGYQPQHF. The DNA of the CDR3 is TGCGCCAGCAGCCAAGAAACCGGGACAGGGGGCTATCAGCCCCAGCATTTT.

The V and J genes are TRBV28 and TRBJ2-6; tentatively, D is TRBD2 (6 bases). CDR1 and CDR2 from the germline V gene are MDHEN and SYDVKM. Deletions cut 2 bases from V and 2 bases from J, with 10 bases between. The CDR3 spans 16 residues. The CDR3 sequence is CASSLIGGTGANVLTF. Written as DNA, the CDR3 is TGTGCCAGCAGTTTAATTGGGGGGACTGGGGCCAACGTCCTGACTTTC. Full variable domain (remainder filled in from reference TRBV28 and TRBJ2-6): DVKVTQSSRYLVKRTGEKVFLECVQDMDHENMFWYRQDPGLGLRLIYFSYDVKMKEKGDIPEGYSVSREKKERFSLILESASTNQTSMYLCASSLIGGTGANVLTFGAGSRLTVL.

This sequence joins TRBV24-1 and TRBJ2-1; tentative D call: TRBD1 (6 bases). This CDR3 has 16 amino acids. V shed 7 bases and J shed 9 bases, with 24 bases lying between them. CDR1 is KGHDR and CDR2 is SFDVKD in the germline V gene. Here the CDR3 DNA reads TGTGCCACCAGCCCAACAGGGATCCCTCCTCAGGGTGAGCAGTTCTTC. Its protein is CATSPTGIPPQGEQFF.

The chain combines TRBV5-1 with TRBJ2-5; D is perhaps TRBD2 (5 bases). Germline V gene sequence: CDR1 SGHRS, CDR2 YFSETQ. This CDR3 spans 14 amino acids. With 4 bases removed from V and 5 bases from J, the gap between germline ends came to 15 bases. CDR3 nucleotide sequence: TGCGCCAGCAGCCTCCGGGAAGTCCAGGAGACCCAGTACTTC. It is translated as CASSLREVQETQYF.